These 26 T cell receptor beta chains originate from one sample sequenced in a study of shared clonotypes between healthy human individuals. Sequencing was performed with immunoSEQ multiplex PCR; in TCRdb, only in-frame clones are kept and a portion is missing. The table shows around 690,000 clones, with about 90% occurring only once. Specimen: memory CD8+ T cells from PBMCs. Subset indicated: CD45RO+ cells pooled with CCR7-negative TemRA cells. The source of these receptors is a man between 18 and 29 years old in good health. Some clones in this sample may be carry-over from other donors' samples.

The gene calls are TRBV5-1 and TRBJ2-2; 11 nucleotides align to TRBD1. From germline, CDR1 is SGHRS and CDR2 YFSETQ. The junction had 7 bases not matched to a gene; V was cut back by 2 bases and J by 4 bases. The CDR3 is made up of 17 amino acids. DNA of the CDR3: TGCGCCAGCAGCTTTCGGACAGGGGGCTCGGGCACCGGGGAGCTGTTTTTT. As protein: CASSFRTGGSGTGELFF. Complete variable domain (other parts from reference TRBV5-1 and TRBJ2-2): KAGVTQTPRYLIKTRGQQVTLSCSPISGHRSVSWYQQTPGQGLQFLFEYFSETQRNKGNFPGRFSGRQFSNSRSEMNVSTLELGDSALYLCASSFRTGGSGTGELFFGEGSRLTVL.

The chain couples TRBV7-9 to TRBJ2-5; D is uncertain. V dropped 1 base and J dropped 5 bases, with 11 bases sitting between them. The CDR3 has 14 amino acids. Germline V gene sequence: CDR1 SEHNR, CDR2 FQNEAQ (reference sequence). In DNA form, the CDR3 reads TGTGCCAGCAGCTTAGTTGACCCTTGGGAGACCCAGTACTTC. Its protein is CASSLVDPWETQYF.

A note on this clone: Within the sample, other DNA sequences also encode this same CDR3. The chain links TRBV28 to TRBJ2-1; D not resolved. The CDR3 covers 13 residues. Germline CDR1 MDHEN, CDR2 SYDVKM. V was shortened by 3 bases and J by 4 bases, with 7 bases between the two germline ends. CDR3: CASSFGGYNEQFF. CDR3 in DNA: TGTGCCAGCAGTTTTGGCGGTTACAATGAGCAGTTCTTC.

CDR3 in DNA: TGTGCCAGCAGCTTTTCCGGGACAGGGGTCCTCGAGCAGTACTTC. Translated, it gives CASSFSGTGVLEQYF. The chain combines TRBV5-6 with TRBJ2-7; TRBD1 matches at 10 bases. The CDR3 totals 15 residues. The germline V gene encodes CDR1 SGHDT and CDR2 YYEEEE. V lost 2 bases and J lost 6; bases outside the gene matches: 8.

The CDR3 is CASGSSDGYTF. For the CDR3, the DNA is TGTGCCAGCGGGAGTAGTGATGGCTACACCTTC. The chain joins TRBV28 to TRBJ1-2, with unresolved D. Trimming pared 8 bases from V and 6 bases from J, leaving 10 bases between. The CDR3 extends over 11 amino acids. Germline CDR1 and CDR2: MDHEN and SYDVKM.

As concerns this clone: Other DNA sequences from this sample encode an identical CDR3 as well. V usage is TRBV27 and J usage is TRBJ2-7, with a tentative D call TRBD1 (6 bases). The CDR3 spans 14 residues. V was cut by 5 bases and J by 2 bases, with 13 bases left in between. Germline values: CDR1 MNHEY, CDR2 SMNVEV (reference sequence). The CDR3 DNA sequence: TGTGCCAGCAGTCCACGGACAGCCACCTACGAGCAGTACTTC. It encodes CASSPRTATYEQYF.

This clone was picked up a small number of times. The CDR3 spells CAISEFTSEAFF. Written as DNA, the CDR3 is TGTGCCATCAGTGAGTTCACAAGTGAAGCTTTCTTT. The V and J genes are TRBV10-3 and TRBJ1-1, with no clear D. The CDR3 sequence is 12 residues long. Trimming removed 1 base at V and 7 bases at J, with 7 bases between. Germline CDR1 ENHRY, CDR2 SYGVKD.

The chain employs TRBV5-4 and TRBJ2-1, with 7 bases matching TRBD2. This CDR3 is 15 amino acids long. J gave up 4 bases and V 1 base, and 5 bases lay outside the gene matches. The V gene's germline CDR1 is SGHNT and CDR2 YYREEE (reference sequence). CDR3 in DNA: TGTGCCAGCAGCTTGACTAGCGACATATACAATGAGCAGTTCTTC. Amino acid sequence: CASSLTSDIYNEQFF.

The rearrangement links TRBV5-1 to TRBJ2-7; TRBD1 agrees at 10 bases. The V gene's germline CDR1 is SGHRS and CDR2 YFSETQ. The CDR3 loop spans 15 amino acids. Trimming took 6 bases from V and 0 from J; bases not matched to a gene: 6. CDR3 sequence (DNA): TGCGCCAGCACGCAAGACAGGGGGCCCTCCTACGAGCAGTACTTC. It encodes CASTQDRGPSYEQYF.

This chain links TRBV6-1 with TRBJ1-1; D gene unclear. The CDR3 runs 14 residues. CDR1 MNHNS and CDR2 SASEGT come from the germline V gene. V dropped 6 bases and J dropped 1 base, with 12 bases sitting between them. The CDR3 loop is CASSFITQNTEAFF. The CDR3 nucleotides are TGTGCCAGCAGCTTCATCACCCAGAACACTGAAGCTTTCTTT.

This rearrangement joins TRBV29-1 to TRBJ1-1; TRBD1 might be the D (5 bases). The V gene lost 7 bases and the J gene lost 0 bases, with 12 bases spanning the gap. The CDR3 sequence is 13 residues long. The V gene's germline CDR1 is SQVTM and CDR2 ANQGSEA. As DNA, the CDR3 is TGCAGCGCCGGACGACAGATGAACACTGAAGCTTTCTTT. This encodes CSAGRQMNTEAFF.

The rearrangement links TRBV6-4 to TRBJ1-1, with a possible D match to TRBD1 (5 bases). Germline V CDR1 and CDR2: MRHNA, SNTAGT. This CDR3 region has 13 residues. Trimming stripped 2 bases from V and 10 bases from J, with 14 bases between. The CDR3 region has the DNA TGTGCCAGCAGTGACGGAATGGGGGGTAGAGCTTTCTTT. Protein sequence: CASSDGMGGRAFF.

This chain connects TRBV11-2 to TRBJ2-1; a weak D match, TRBD2 (6 bases). The germline CDR1 and CDR2 sequences are SGHAT and FQNNGV. V was trimmed by 2 bases and J by 12 bases, leaving 11 bases between them. There are 12 residues in the CDR3. CDR3 sequence (DNA): TGTGCCAGCAGCTTAACCCAAGCGGGGCAGTTCTTC. Translating gives CASSLTQAGQFF.

V usage is TRBV19 and J usage is TRBJ1-1, with D unresolved. CDR1 is LNHDA and CDR2 is SQIVND in the germline V gene (reference sequence). V was cut by 2 bases and J by 6 bases, with 4 bases left in between. CDR3 length: 11 residues. CDR3 protein: CASSISAEAFF. The CDR3 DNA reads TGTGCCAGTAGTATATCTGCTGAAGCTTTCTTT. Using reference TRBV19 and TRBJ1-1 for the parts outside the CDR3, the full variable domain is DGGITQSPKYLFRKEGQNVTLSCEQNLNHDAMYWYRQDPGQGLRLIYYSQIVNDFQKGDIAEGYSVSREKKESFPLTVTSAQKNPTAFYLCASSISAEAFFGQGTRLTVV.

The J gene is TRBJ2-7, the V gene TRBV27; D is unresolved. In germline, CDR1 is MNHEY, CDR2 SMNVEV (reference sequence). The V and J ends lost 0 bases and 0 bases respectively, with 6 bases between them. The CDR3 is 14 amino acids. This CDR3 reads CASSLSLVSYEQYF. The CDR3, as DNA: TGTGCCAGCAGTTTATCGTTGGTCTCCTACGAGCAGTACTTC.

The chain employs TRBV30 and TRBJ2-1; the match to TRBD2 covers 8 bases. J gave up 8 bases and V 2 bases, and 14 bases lay outside the gene matches. Germline CDR1 reads GTSNPN; CDR2 reads SVGIG (reference sequence). The CDR3 consists of 16 residues. CDR3 nucleotides: TGTGCCTGGAGTCGCCTAGCGGGTCGGCCGGGGGATGAGCAGTTCTTC. As protein: CAWSRLAGRPGDEQFF.

A single count supports this clone. The gene calls are TRBV29-1 and TRBJ2-7; weak D call: TRBD2 (6 bases). V shed 7 bases and J shed 0 bases, with 19 bases lying between them. This CDR3 has 15 residues. The germline V gene encodes CDR1 SQVTM and CDR2 ANQGSEA. For the CDR3, the DNA is TGCAGCGCGACTTTGGGTTGGAGGGACTCCTACGAGCAGTACTTC. It yields the protein CSATLGWRDSYEQYF.

This clone was picked up a small number of times. The CDR3 DNA follows: TGTGCCAGTAGTACGGGGGACAGGGTGGACTATGGCTACACCTTC. This gives the protein CASSTGDRVDYGYTF. The chain recombines TRBV19 with TRBJ1-2, with TRBD1 identical over 9 bases. Trimming removed 4 bases from V and 3 bases from J; junction bases left unmatched: 6. Germline lookup yields CDR1 LNHDA and CDR2 SQIVND (reference sequence). This CDR3 comprises 15 residues.

V gene TRBV4-1 combines with J gene TRBJ2-3; 11 nucleotides agree with TRBD2. V lost 0 bases, J lost 0 bases, and 5 bases stayed unmatched. CDR1 and CDR2 from the germline V gene are MGHRA and YSYEKL. The CDR3 consists of 18 residues. The CDR3 is CASSQETSGITSTDTQYF. The CDR3 nucleotides read TGCGCCAGCAGCCAAGAGACTAGCGGGATAACTAGCACAGATACGCAGTATTTT.

V gene TRBV6-5 combines with J gene TRBJ1-2; 8 positions agree with TRBD1. Germline lookup yields CDR1 MNHEY and CDR2 SVGAGI. V gave up 4 bases and J gave up 8 bases; unmatched junction bases: 9. The CDR3 spans 14 residues. CDR3 sequence (DNA): TGTGCCAGCAGTTCCGGACAGGGCCCGGGAGGCTACACCTTC. Encoded protein: CASSSGQGPGGYTF.

J is TRBJ2-2 and V is TRBV5-1; TRBD2 aligns across 14 bases. The CDR3 has 19 amino acids. Germline CDR1 SGHRS, CDR2 YFSETQ. The J segment lost 6 bases and the V segment lost 3 bases, leaving 13 bases of the junction unmatched. The CDR3 loop is CASSSKPGLAGVSSGELFF. CDR3 nucleotide sequence: TGCGCCAGCAGCTCGAAGCCGGGACTAGCGGGAGTCAGTTCCGGGGAGCTGTTTTTT.

J is TRBJ2-7 and V is TRBV23-1; D is tentatively TRBD1 or TRBD2 (5 bases each). TRBV23-1 counts as an open reading frame of uncertain function. V lost 0 bases and J lost 3, with 21 bases in between. The CDR3 is made up of 18 amino acids. This CDR3 is CASSQSMYGKGIVYEQYF. For the CDR3, the DNA is TGCGCCAGCAGTCAATCGATGTACGGGAAGGGGATCGTCTACGAGCAGTACTTC.

The rearrangement uses TRBV4-1 and TRBJ2-3; 8 bases line up with TRBD1. Germline V gene lookup returns CDR1 MGHRA and CDR2 YSYEKL. The ends lost 3 bases at V and 1 base at J; junction bases unmatched: 6. This CDR3 has 16 amino acids. CDR3 coding DNA: TGCGCCAGCAGCCACCCCCGACAGGGGCGCACAGATACGCAGTATTTT. Translated, it gives CASSHPRQGRTDTQYF.

The CDR3 DNA reads as TGTGCCAGCAGCTTAAGGTCGAACACTGAAGCTTTCTTT. Amino acids: CASSLRSNTEAFF. The chain combines TRBV7-3 with TRBJ1-1; D unresolved. Germline assignment: CDR1 SGHTA and CDR2 FQGTGA. Trimming left V 1 base short and J 1 base short, with 4 bases between. CDR3 length equals 13 residues.

This chain connects TRBV9 to TRBJ1-2, with D possibly being TRBD1 (5 bases). Germline V gene sequence: CDR1 SGDLS, CDR2 YYNGEE. V was clipped by 3 bases and J by 6 bases, with 18 bases between them. This CDR3 region has 15 residues. CDR3 DNA: TGTGCCAGCAGCGGAATAGGGACCGGAGTTGATGGCTACACCTTC. This sequence encodes CASSGIGTGVDGYTF.

Details on this clone: The same CDR3 arises from other DNA sequences in this sample as well. The genes are TRBV7-9 and TRBJ2-7; D ambiguous. CDR3 length equals 12 residues. Germline V gene sequence: CDR1 SEHNR, CDR2 FQNEAQ (reference sequence). The V and J ends lost 1 base and 4 bases respectively, with 5 bases between them. The CDR3 here is CASSLGVYEQYF. CDR3 DNA: TGTGCCAGCAGCTTAGGAGTTTACGAGCAGTACTTC.